This section outlines one T cell receptor beta chain sequence together with its context. This clonotype was detected only a few times. Its specific antigen is unknown. Per-base qualities were not stored, and no clone one base away is much larger. This sample stems from a study of CD8 T cells in ankylosing spondylitis (TCRdb year 2017). A note on the overall study: The study set out to find disease-linked TCR variants by profiling T cell receptor beta repertoires in ankylosing spondylitis patients and healthy donors. The full study cohort was made up of about two dozen ankylosing spondylitis patients and about a hundred healthy donors. Peripheral blood samples were taken, and synovial fluid was additionally collected from ankylosing spondylitis patients.

The CDR3, from cysteine to phenylalanine, totals 16 residues. Kept here is only the CDR3 DNA, which spans 48 bases and is read in frame from base 1. Trimming removed 6 bases from V and 2 bases from J; the gene matches leave 11 bases unexplained. For sequencing, an Illumina HiSeq 2500 was employed. TCR beta libraries were prepared by quantitative 5'-RACE with molecular barcodes. The original pipeline was this. Disease-linked TCR variants were identified with a new computational method built on a probabilistic model of VDJ rearrangement. TCRdb reprocessed the public reads (quality trimming at Q25 with fastp, clone calling with MiXCR) and kept in-frame beta chains. All rows with the same CDR3 protein become a single entry with the most common DNA and genes. None of the V and J calls come from the authors' own analysis; TCRdb made them. The sample has hundreds of thousands of distinct CDR3 sequences on record, 20% to 30% of them singletons. Roughly 6.7% of the sample belongs to the ten largest clones.

The paper's findings and limits, for the study overall: The disease-linked clones had a CD8+ phenotype and were found at relatively low frequencies in peripheral blood. A TCR beta motif made up of 7 to 9 highly homologous amino acid variants appeared to be characteristic of blood from ankylosing spondylitis patients. Significant enrichment of the disease-linked clones was reported in matched synovial fluid samples from ankylosing spondylitis patients. Some motif variants had previously been reported in the synovial fluid and blood of reactive arthritis patients, which suggests shared mechanisms of disease initiation.

Here the chain combines TRBV12-3 or TRBV12-4 and TRBJ2-7; TRBD1 matches 9 bases in the middle. The TCR originated in a male donor with ankylosing spondylitis or in good health (not recorded which). The specimen was blood, either unsorted or a sorted T cell fraction (not recorded which). The DNA sequence reads TGTGCCAGCAGCATCTCCGGGACAGGGCTTCCCTACGAGCAGTACTTC. Protein translation: CASSISGTGLPYEQYF.